What follows describes a single TCR beta chain. The antigen is unknown. The length of the CDR3 is 18 residues. Germline CDR1 and CDR2: LNHDA and SQIVND (reference sequence). The V and J ends lost 7 bases and 0 bases, in that order; junction bases with no gene match: 14. CD4+CD127+ cells were sorted as the conventional CD4 T cells. This specimen comes from a study of B cell selection in AIRE deficiency. Study findings and constraints: About a third of healthy-donor shared Treg TCRbeta sequences appeared in patient Tconv cells. Shorter CDR3s marked shared Treg sequences, biased toward few non-templated insertions.

The method was immunoSEQ multiplex PCR; TCRdb's version includes in-frame clones alone and lacks a portion of them. Of tens of thousands of clones in the sample, about 96% are singletons; the top ten hold less than 0.25%. The chain has TRBV19 and TRBJ1-5; 8 bases line up with TRBD1. The material sequenced was conventional CD4+ T cells sorted from PBMCs. The TCR originated in a human donor with AIRE deficiency. CDR3 region: CASKKGTGLSYSNQPQHF. CDR3 sequence (DNA): TGTGCCAGTAAGAAGGGGACAGGACTATCTTATAGCAATCAGCCCCAGCATTTT.